The T cell receptor (beta chain) under discussion was sequenced for a study of T cells in Graves' hyperthyroidism and ophthalmopathy. Study information: Peripheral blood was secured at the point of initial diagnosis, before any treatment.

Germline V gene sequence: CDR1 LGHDT, CDR2 YNNKEL (reference sequence). Trimming stripped 0 bases from V and 1 base from J, with 11 bases between. This CDR3 has 16 residues. Study findings and constraints: Blood also carried most thyroid clonotypes expanded above 0.001. Ophthalmopathy could be told apart from stable hyperthyroidism with a 13 V-J model. Ophthalmopathy prediction by the model preceded onset by a median approximately six months.

This clonotype was seen many times. Its specificity is unknown. From RNA transcripts, TCR beta CDR3 regions were amplified. First-round RT-PCR targeting the TCR CDR3 was performed with the HTBI primer set. TCRdb reprocessed the multiplex PCR reads via MiXCR and lists one record per CDR3 protein. The sample carries approximately 490,000 distinct CDR3 sequences, approximately 23% recorded once. This sequence joins TRBV3-1 and TRBJ2-3, with D possibly being TRBD2 (5 bases). Sequences were obtained from blood. This sequence originates from a woman in her 70s with Graves' ophthalmopathy. The CDR3 bases are TGTGCCAGCAGCCAAGATCAAGCGGAAGGCACAGATACGCAGTATTTT. The encoded protein is CASSQDQAEGTDTQYF.